The next 12 T cell receptor beta chains were all read from a single sample in a study of blood T cell repertoires in COVID-19. TCRdb's copy holds only in-frame clones and misses some; the assay was immunoSEQ multiplex PCR. The sample gives 150,000 to 200,000 clones, 75% to 85% of which show up once; 5% to 6% is in the top ten. Material: PBMCs or T cells enriched from blood (not recorded which). The receptors were sampled from a man between 35 and 55 years old who had recovered from COVID-19.

The V and J genes are TRBV18 and TRBJ2-5; 10 nucleotides align to TRBD2. The CDR3 runs to 16 residues. Losses at the gene ends were 6 bases for V and 0 bases for J; bases not matched to a gene: 7. Germline CDR1 and CDR2: KGHSH and LQKENI. CDR3 residues: CASSPTSGSYQETQYF. CDR3 bases: TGTGCCAGCTCCCCGACTAGCGGGTCGTACCAAGAGACCCAGTACTTC.

The rearrangement uses TRBV19 and TRBJ2-2; tentative D call: TRBD2 (7 bases). CDR3 length: 15 residues. Trimming took 5 bases from V and 0 from J, leaving 10 bases between them. CDR1 and CDR2 (germline): LNHDA, SQIVND (reference sequence). The CDR3: CASSGRGSNTGELFF. Written as DNA, the CDR3 is TGTGCCAGTAGTGGGAGGGGGTCGAACACCGGGGAGCTGTTTTTT.

V and J are TRBV2 and TRBJ2-1; 11 nucleotides match TRBD2. The length of the CDR3 is 17 residues. The trim removed 0 bases at V and 5 bases at J, leaving 6 bases unmatched. From germline, CDR1 is SNHLY and CDR2 FYNNEI. The CDR3 here is CASSEAGASGGNNEQFF. In DNA, the CDR3 is TGTGCCAGCAGTGAAGCTGGGGCTAGCGGGGGGAACAATGAGCAGTTCTTC.

The chain links TRBV19 to TRBJ2-3, with unresolved D. Trimming shortened V by 5 bases and J by 2 bases, and 14 bases separated the two germline ends. Germline assignment: CDR1 LNHDA and CDR2 SQIVND (reference sequence). The CDR3 spans 15 residues. The CDR3 sequence is CASSRSEVFTDTQYF. The CDR3 DNA is TGTGCCAGTAGTCGATCAGAAGTATTCACAGATACGCAGTATTTT.

V usage is TRBV6-5 and J usage is TRBJ1-1; D perhaps matches TRBD1 (6 bases). Trimming pared 7 bases from V and 8 bases from J, leaving 17 bases between. Germline CDR1 is MNHEY and CDR2 is SVGAGI. This CDR3 is built from 13 residues. DNA of the CDR3: TGTGCCAGCACAAGGCGAGGAACAGGGGAAGCTTTCTTT. Encoded protein: CASTRRGTGEAFF.

The chain employs TRBV6-5 and TRBJ1-2, with D possibly TRBD1 on 5 matching bases. This CDR3 comprises 14 residues. Germline CDR1 is MNHEY and CDR2 is SVGAGI. The V end was cut by 8 bases, the J end by 0 bases, with 13 bases between. The CDR3 DNA reads as TGTGCCAGCGGTTTTGGGGCGACTAACTATGGCTACACCTTC. Its protein is CASGFGATNYGYTF.

This rearrangement joins TRBV5-1 to TRBJ2-3; 10 nucleotides match TRBD2. The germline V gene has CDR1 SGHRS and CDR2 YFSETQ. This CDR3 has 16 amino acids. The junction had 11 bases not matched to a gene; V was cut back by 4 bases and J by 6 bases. Here the CDR3 reads CASSRAASGGMDTQYF. As DNA, the CDR3 is TGCGCCAGCAGCCGGGCGGCTAGCGGGGGCATGGATACGCAGTATTTT.

The genes are TRBV30 and TRBJ1-1, with D unclear. The CDR3 consists of 12 residues. CDR1 is GTSNPN, CDR2 SVGIG, per germline (reference sequence). The V and J ends lost 2 bases and 8 bases respectively, with 12 bases between them. The CDR3 nucleotides are TGTGCCTGGAGTTTCGGGGAGAAGGAAGCTTTCTTT. Protein sequence: CAWSFGEKEAFF.

The rearrangement joins TRBV30 to TRBJ1-1; no definite D call. This CDR3 comprises 14 residues. The germline V gene has CDR1 GTSNPN and CDR2 SVGIG (reference sequence). V was trimmed by 5 bases and J by 5 bases, leaving 18 bases between them. The CDR3 DNA reads as TGTGCCTGGGCCCTAGGGATGGGAGGAACTGAAGCTTTCTTT. The encoded protein is CAWALGMGGTEAFF.

The table lists this clone with a few counts. This chain connects TRBV7-6 to TRBJ1-4; no clear D gene. CDR3 length: 16 amino acids. The V and J ends lost 6 bases and 0 bases respectively, with 14 bases between them. Germline CDR1 and CDR2: SGHVS and FNYEAQ. CDR3 protein: CASSSLGPATNEKLFF. The CDR3 nucleotides read TGTGCCAGCAGTTCACTAGGACCGGCAACTAATGAAAAACTGTTTTTT.

The rearrangement links TRBV11-2 to TRBJ2-3; weak D call: TRBD2 (7 bases). Trimming took 5 bases from V and 2 from J, leaving 11 bases between them. The germline CDR1 and CDR2 sequences are SGHAT and FQNNGV. There are 14 residues in the CDR3. The CDR3 DNA sequence: TGTGCCAGCAGCCACGGGGGGCCCACAGATACGCAGTATTTT. Translation: CASSHGGPTDTQYF.

To note about this clone: Additional DNA sequences in this sample encode the identical CDR3. The rearrangement links TRBV3-1 (or the pseudogene TRBV3-2) to TRBJ1-2; 8 nucleotides align to TRBD1. In germline, CDR1 is LGHDT, CDR2 YNNKEL (reference sequence). The trim removed 0 bases at V and 4 bases at J, leaving 1 base unmatched. CDR3 size: 14 residues. CDR3 sequence (DNA): TGTGCCAGCAGCCAAGAAGACAGGGGCTATGGCTACACCTTC. It codes for CASSQEDRGYGYTF.